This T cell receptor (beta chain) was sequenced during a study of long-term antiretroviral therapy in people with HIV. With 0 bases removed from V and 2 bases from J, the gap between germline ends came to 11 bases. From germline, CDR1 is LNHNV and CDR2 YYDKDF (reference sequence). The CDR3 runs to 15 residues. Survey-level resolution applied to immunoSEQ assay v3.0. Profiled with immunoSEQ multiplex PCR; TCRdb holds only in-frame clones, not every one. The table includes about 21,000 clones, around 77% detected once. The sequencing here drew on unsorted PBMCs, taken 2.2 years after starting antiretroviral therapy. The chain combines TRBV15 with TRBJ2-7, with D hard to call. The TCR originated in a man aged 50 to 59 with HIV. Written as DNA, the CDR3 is TGTGCCACCAGCAGAGAATTAGGAGAAACCTACGAGCAGTACTTC. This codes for CATSRELGETYEQYF.